Listed here is a single T cell receptor beta chain. This entry belongs to a study of T cells in Graves' hyperthyroidism and ophthalmopathy. The CDR3 runs 15 residues. From germline, CDR1 is SNHLY and CDR2 FYNNEI. The V gene end was trimmed by 7 bases and the J gene end by 5 bases; junction bases not matched to a gene: 12. Researchers barred patients who had uncontrolled infection, other autoimmune disease, pregnancy or lactation. The TCR beta CDR3 regions underwent amplification using RNA transcripts as the source. The TCR CDR3 first-round RT-PCR relied on the HTBI primer set. From the multiplex PCR reads, TCRdb called clonotypes with MiXCR, one entry per CDR3 protein. The top ten hold more than 7% of the sample, which has about 580,000 distinct CDR3 sequences, just over 45% seen once.

The specimen was peripheral blood or thyroid tissue (not recorded which). The rearrangement links TRBV2 to TRBJ1-1; 8 positions agree with TRBD1. The TCR was taken from a young woman with Graves' hyperthyroidism. CDR3 DNA sequence: TGTGCCAGCAATGGACAGGGTCGAAGGGTGACTGAAGCTTTCTTT. It is translated as CASNGQGRRVTEAFF.